Listed below are T cell receptor beta chains from one sample, sequenced in a study of blood T cell repertoires in COVID-19. The table came from immunoSEQ multiplex PCR; TCRdb's copy has only in-frame clones and leaves some out. The sample contains about 63,000 clones, approximately 79% of which appear only once. Source material: peripheral blood. The receptors here all came from a human donor in a cohort sampled during active COVID-19. The conserved cysteine and the conserved F or W are not part of the CDR3 here.

J gene: TRBJ2-7; V gene: TRBV11-2; CDR3 protein: ASSPGQGSLPGQY
J gene: TRBJ2-5; V gene: TRBV5-1; CDR3 protein: ASSLVSGQGKMRETQY
J gene: TRBJ2-7; V gene: TRBV7-9; CDR3 protein: ASSLARDSSYEQY
J gene: TRBJ2-7; V gene: TRBV9; CDR3 protein: ASSVSPGEGYEQY
J gene: TRBJ2-1; V gene: TRBV28; CDR3 protein: ASRGRGGTYNEQF
J gene: TRBJ2-3; V gene: TRBV5-6; CDR3 protein: ASSRAGSTDTQY
J gene: TRBJ1-1; V gene: TRBV6-5; CDR3 protein: ASTTGAEAF
J gene: TRBJ1-1; V gene: TRBV9; CDR3 protein: ASSATGGLNMNTEAF
J gene: TRBJ1-1; V gene: TRBV7-2; CDR3 protein: ASSLGSQANTEAF
J gene: TRBJ2-1; V gene: TRBV5-8; CDR3 protein: ASNPGGFNEQF
J gene: TRBJ2-5; V gene: TRBV30; CDR3 protein: AWGDRWGETQY
J gene: TRBJ1-5; V gene: TRBV18; CDR3 protein: ASSPGQGYQPQH
J gene: TRBJ1-2; V gene: TRBV9; CDR3 protein: ASSVGHPRGGYT
J gene: TRBJ1-5; V gene: TRBV4-3; CDR3 protein: ASSQESFSNQPQH
J gene: TRBJ1-1; V gene: TRBV5-4; CDR3 protein: ASSLGRGIGNTEAF
J gene: TRBJ2-1; V gene: TRBV7-9; CDR3 protein: ASSLQWGELYNEQF
J gene: TRBJ1-6; V gene: TRBV3-1/TRBV3-2; CDR3 protein: ASSQDIDRFDNSPLH
J gene: TRBJ2-7; V gene: TRBV3-1/TRBV3-2; CDR3 protein: ASSQVSGGADEQY
J gene: TRBJ2-5; V gene: TRBV11-2; CDR3 protein: ASRSGVQETQY
J gene: TRBJ2-1; V gene: TRBV3-1/TRBV3-2; CDR3 protein: ASSQTGTSYYEQF
J gene: TRBJ1-1; V gene: TRBV6-2/TRBV6-3; CDR3 protein: ASSYTGQGAEAF
J gene: TRBJ2-7; V gene: TRBV11-2; CDR3 protein: ASSSTPGTSGYEQY
J gene: TRBJ2-7; V gene: TRBV28; CDR3 protein: ASSSSAYEQY
J gene: TRBJ1-4; V gene: TRBV4-3; CDR3 protein: ASSQGWSQAFNEKLF
J gene: TRBJ2-7; V gene: TRBV7-9; CDR3 protein: ASSSGPEQY
J gene: TRBJ2-6; V gene: TRBV28; CDR3 protein: ANNTGEVSGANVLT
J gene: TRBJ1-5; V gene: TRBV27; CDR3 protein: ASSALTGRQPQH
J gene: TRBJ1-2; V gene: TRBV5-1; CDR3 protein: ASSSGGPRDGYT
J gene: TRBJ2-7; V gene: TRBV19; CDR3 protein: ASAAGTGFSYEQY
J gene: TRBJ2-1; V gene: TRBV20-1; CDR3 protein: SASRDVYNEQF